This T cell receptor beta chain was documented in a study of CD8+ T cells in alopecia areata. Study-wide context: Patients in the study were on tofacitinib for 6 to 18 months, then off it for 6 months.

This CDR3 region has 16 residues. The V gene lost 4 bases and the J gene lost 3 bases, with 14 bases spanning the gap. Germline loops: CDR1 SGHRS, CDR2 YFSETQ. Regarding treatment: oral pan-JAK inhibitor, 5-10 mg twice daily. Remarks on this clone: The antigen remains undetermined.

Whole-study findings and limits: Mice gave a clearer picture of TCR sharing than patients did, possibly for HLA-related reasons. One nonresponder makes the tie between baseline CD8+ expansion and response uncertain.

RNA, once extracted, was reverse transcribed into cDNA for use as the sequencing template. The method was immunoSEQ multiplex PCR; TCRdb's version includes in-frame clones alone and lacks a portion of them. Seen here are 210,000 or so clones, approximately 67% observed once, and the top ten hold 1% to 1.5%. The V call is TRBV5-1, the J call TRBJ2-6, with a possible D match to TRBD2 (5 bases). The sequence was collected from a human donor with alopecia areata. This material consisted of CD4+ T cells sorted from blood, taken between weeks 43 and 45, from a patient treated with tofacitinib. The CDR3 is CASSPMAGGGANVLTF. CDR3 in DNA: TGCGCCAGCAGCCCTATGGCAGGAGGTGGGGCCAACGTCCTGACTTTC.